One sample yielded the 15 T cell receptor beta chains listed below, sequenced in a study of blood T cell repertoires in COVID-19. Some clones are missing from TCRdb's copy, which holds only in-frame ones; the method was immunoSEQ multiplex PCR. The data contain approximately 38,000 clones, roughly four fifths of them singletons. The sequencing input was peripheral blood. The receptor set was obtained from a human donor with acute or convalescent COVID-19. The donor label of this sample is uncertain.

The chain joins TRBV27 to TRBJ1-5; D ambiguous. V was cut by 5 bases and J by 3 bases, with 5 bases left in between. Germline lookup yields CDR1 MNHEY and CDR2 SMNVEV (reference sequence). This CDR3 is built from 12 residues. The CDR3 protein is CASSAVNQPQHF. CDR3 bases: TGTGCCAGCAGTGCGGTCAATCAGCCCCAGCATTTT.

CDR3 DNA: TGTGCCAGCAGCCGTGGACAGGGAAAGCTCTATGGCTACACCTTC. It codes for CASSRGQGKLYGYTF. The chain uses TRBV14 and TRBJ1-2; TRBD1 matches at 8 bases. The V and J ends lost 4 bases and 4 bases, in that order; junction bases with no gene match: 8. Germline V gene sequence: CDR1 SGHDN, CDR2 FVKESK. CDR3 length equals 15 residues.

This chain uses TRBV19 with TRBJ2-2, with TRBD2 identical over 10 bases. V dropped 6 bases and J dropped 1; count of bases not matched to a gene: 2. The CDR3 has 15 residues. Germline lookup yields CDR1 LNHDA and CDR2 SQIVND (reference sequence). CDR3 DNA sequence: TGTGCCAGTAGCCGGACTAGCGGGAACACCGGGGAGCTGTTTTTT. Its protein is CASSRTSGNTGELFF.

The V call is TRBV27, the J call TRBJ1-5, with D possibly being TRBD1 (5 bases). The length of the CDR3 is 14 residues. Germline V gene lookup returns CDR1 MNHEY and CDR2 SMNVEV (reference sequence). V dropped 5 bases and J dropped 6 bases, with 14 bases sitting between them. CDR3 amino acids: CASSTGGDAQPQHF. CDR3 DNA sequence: TGTGCCAGCAGTACAGGTGGGGATGCTCAGCCCCAGCATTTT.

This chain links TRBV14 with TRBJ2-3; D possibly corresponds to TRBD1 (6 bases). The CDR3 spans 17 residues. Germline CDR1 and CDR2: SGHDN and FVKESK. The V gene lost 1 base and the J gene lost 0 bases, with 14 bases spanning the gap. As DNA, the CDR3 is TGTGCCAGCAGCCAAGCCCTGGGACATTATAGCACAGATACGCAGTATTTT. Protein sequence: CASSQALGHYSTDTQYF.

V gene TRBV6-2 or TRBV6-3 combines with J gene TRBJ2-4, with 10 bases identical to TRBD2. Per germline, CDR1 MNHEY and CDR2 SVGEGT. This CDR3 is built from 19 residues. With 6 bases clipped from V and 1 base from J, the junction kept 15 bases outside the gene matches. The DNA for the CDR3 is TGTGCCAGCAGCCCCCAGCTAGCGGGGGTGATCCGGGCCAAAAACATTCAGTACTTC. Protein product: CASSPQLAGVIRAKNIQYF.

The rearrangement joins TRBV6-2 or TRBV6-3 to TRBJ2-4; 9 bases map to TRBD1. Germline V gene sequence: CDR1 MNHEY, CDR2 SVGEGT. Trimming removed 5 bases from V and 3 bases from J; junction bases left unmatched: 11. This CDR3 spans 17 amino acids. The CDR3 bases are TGTGCCAGCAGTGACCCGCGACAGGGGGGTAGCAAAAACATTCAGTACTTC. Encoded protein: CASSDPRQGGSKNIQYF.

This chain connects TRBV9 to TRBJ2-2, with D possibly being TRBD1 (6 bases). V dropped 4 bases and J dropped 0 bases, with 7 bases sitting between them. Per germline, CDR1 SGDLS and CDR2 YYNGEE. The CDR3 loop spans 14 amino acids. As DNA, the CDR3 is TGTGCCAGCAGCCCAGGGGCGAACACCGGGGAGCTGTTTTTT. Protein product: CASSPGANTGELFF.

This CDR3 reads CATSIRGSGGHQPQHF. The CDR3 DNA follows: TGTGCCACCAGCATCCGGGGGTCAGGGGGCCACCAGCCCCAGCATTTT. The J gene is TRBJ1-5, the V gene TRBV15; 8 bases map to TRBD1. CDR1 and CDR2 from the germline V gene are LNHNV and YYDKDF (reference sequence). V shed 4 bases, J shed 7 bases, and the junction held 12 bases outside the gene matches. CDR3 length: 16 residues.

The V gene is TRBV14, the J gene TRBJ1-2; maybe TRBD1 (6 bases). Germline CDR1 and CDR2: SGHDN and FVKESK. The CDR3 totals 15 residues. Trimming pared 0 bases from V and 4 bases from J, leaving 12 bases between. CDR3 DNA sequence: TGTGCCAGCAGCCAAGAACAGGGTAGGAGCTATGGCTACACCTTC. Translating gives CASSQEQGRSYGYTF.

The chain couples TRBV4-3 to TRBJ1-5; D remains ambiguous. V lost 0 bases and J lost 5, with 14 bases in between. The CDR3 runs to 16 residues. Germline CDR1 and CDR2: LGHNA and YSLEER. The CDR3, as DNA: TGCGCCAGCAGCCAAGATCTTTCGGGAACGTATCAGCCCCAGCATTTT. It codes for CASSQDLSGTYQPQHF.

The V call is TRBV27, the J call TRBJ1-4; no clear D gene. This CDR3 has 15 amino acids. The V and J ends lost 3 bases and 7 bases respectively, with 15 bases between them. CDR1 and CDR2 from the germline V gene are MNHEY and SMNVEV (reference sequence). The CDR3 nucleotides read TGTGCCAGCAGTTTGGACGGGAGGGTGGTTGAAAAACTGTTTTTT. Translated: CASSLDGRVVEKLFF.

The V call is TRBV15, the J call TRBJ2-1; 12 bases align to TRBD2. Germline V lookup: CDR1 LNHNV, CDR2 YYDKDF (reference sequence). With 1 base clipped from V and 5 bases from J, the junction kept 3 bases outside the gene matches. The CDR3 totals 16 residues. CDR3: CATSRATSGRNNEQFF. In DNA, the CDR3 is TGTGCCACCAGCAGAGCAACTAGCGGGAGGAACAATGAGCAGTTCTTC.

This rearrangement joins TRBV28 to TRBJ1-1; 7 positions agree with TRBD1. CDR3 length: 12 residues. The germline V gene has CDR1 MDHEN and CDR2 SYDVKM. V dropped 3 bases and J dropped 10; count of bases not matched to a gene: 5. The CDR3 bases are TGTGCCAGCAGTTTCGACAGGGTGACAGCTTTCTTT. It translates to CASSFDRVTAFF. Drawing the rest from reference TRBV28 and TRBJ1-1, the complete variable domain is DVKVTQSSRYLVKRTGEKVFLECVQDMDHENMFWYRQDPGLGLRLIYFSYDVKMKEKGDIPEGYSVSREKKERFSLILESASTNQTSMYLCASSFDRVTAFFGQGTRLTVV.

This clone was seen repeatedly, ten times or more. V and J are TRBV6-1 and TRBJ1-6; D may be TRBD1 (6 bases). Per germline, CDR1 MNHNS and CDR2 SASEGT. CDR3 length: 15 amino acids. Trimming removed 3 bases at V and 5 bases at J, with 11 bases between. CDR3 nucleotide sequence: TGTGCCAGCAGTGACATTGCAGGGGATAATTCACCCCTCCACTTT. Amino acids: CASSDIAGDNSPLHF.